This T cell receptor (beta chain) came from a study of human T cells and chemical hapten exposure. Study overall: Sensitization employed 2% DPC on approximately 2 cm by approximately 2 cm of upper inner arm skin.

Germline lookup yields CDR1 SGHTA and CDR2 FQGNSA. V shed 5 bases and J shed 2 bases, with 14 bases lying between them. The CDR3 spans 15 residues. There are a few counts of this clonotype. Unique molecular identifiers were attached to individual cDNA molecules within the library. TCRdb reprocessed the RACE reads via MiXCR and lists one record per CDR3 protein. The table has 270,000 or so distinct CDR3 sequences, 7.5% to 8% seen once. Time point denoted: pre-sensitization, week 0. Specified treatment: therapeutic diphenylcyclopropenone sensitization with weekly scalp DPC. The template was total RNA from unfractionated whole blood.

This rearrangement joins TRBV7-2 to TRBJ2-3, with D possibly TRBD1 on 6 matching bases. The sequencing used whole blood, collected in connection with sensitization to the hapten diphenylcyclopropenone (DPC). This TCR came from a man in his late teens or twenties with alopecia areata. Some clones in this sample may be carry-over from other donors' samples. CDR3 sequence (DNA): TGTGCCAGCAGCCCCGACAGGACGACCACAGATACGCAGTATTTT. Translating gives CASSPDRTTTDTQYF.